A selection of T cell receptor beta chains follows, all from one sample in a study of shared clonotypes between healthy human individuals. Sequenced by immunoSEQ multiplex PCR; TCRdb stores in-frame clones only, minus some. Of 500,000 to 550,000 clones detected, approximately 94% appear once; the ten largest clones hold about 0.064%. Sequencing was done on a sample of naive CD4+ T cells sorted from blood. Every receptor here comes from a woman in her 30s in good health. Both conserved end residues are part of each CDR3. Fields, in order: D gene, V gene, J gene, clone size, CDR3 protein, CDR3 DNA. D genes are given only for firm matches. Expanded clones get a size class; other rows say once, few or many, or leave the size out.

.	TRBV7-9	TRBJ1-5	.	CASSEGGDQPQHF	TGTGCCAGCAGCGAAGGAGGGGATCAGCCCCAGCATTTT
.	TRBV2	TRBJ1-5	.	CASSLDSNQPQHF	TGTGCCAGCAGTTTGGACAGCAATCAGCCCCAGCATTTT
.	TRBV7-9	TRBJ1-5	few	CASSLDSNQPQHF	TGTGCCAGCAGCTTAGACAGCAATCAGCCCCAGCATTTT
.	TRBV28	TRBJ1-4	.	CASSFPHNEKLFF	TGTGCCAGCAGTTTCCCGCATAATGAAAAACTGTTTTTT
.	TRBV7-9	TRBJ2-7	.	CASSLFRTSYEQYF	TGTGCCAGCAGCTTGTTCAGGACCTCCTACGAGCAGTACTTC
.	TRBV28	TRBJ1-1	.	CASSPAGGERNTEAFF	TGTGCCAGCAGTCCCGCGGGAGGGGAGAGGAACACTGAAGCTTTCTTT
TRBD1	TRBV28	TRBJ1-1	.	CASSAPPGQGLNTEAFF	TGTGCCAGCAGCGCACCCCCGGGACAGGGGTTGAACACTGAAGCTTTCTTT
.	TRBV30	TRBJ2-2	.	CACSTIVPNTGELFF	TGTGCCTGTTCAACCATCGTGCCGAACACCGGGGAGCTGTTTTTT
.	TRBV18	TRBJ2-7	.	CASSPPRRPLQYEQYF	TGTGCCAGCTCACCACCCCGGAGGCCCCTCCAATACGAGCAGTACTTC
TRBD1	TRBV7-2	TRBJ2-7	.	CASSSTGAGNSYEQYF	TGTGCCAGCAGCTCGACAGGGGCGGGCAACTCCTACGAGCAGTACTTC
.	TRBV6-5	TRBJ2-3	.	CASTDFTDTQYF	TGTGCCAGCACGGATTTCACAGATACGCAGTATTTT
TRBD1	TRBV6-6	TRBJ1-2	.	CASTGQGGSYGYTF	TGTGCCAGCACCGGACAGGGGGGGTCCTATGGCTACACCTTC
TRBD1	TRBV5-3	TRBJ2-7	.	CASSPEPGQGIQQYF	TGTGCCAGCAGCCCGGAACCGGGACAGGGAATACAGCAGTACTTC
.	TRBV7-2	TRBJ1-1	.	CASSLIPNTEAFF	TGTGCCAGCAGCTTGATTCCCAACACTGAAGCTTTCTTT
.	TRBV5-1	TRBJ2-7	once	CASSQDYEQYF	TGCGCCAGCAGCCAAGACTACGAGCAGTACTTC
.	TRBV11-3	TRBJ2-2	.	CASSSFVLGELFF	TGTGCCAGCAGTTCTTTTGTACTCGGGGAGCTGTTTTTT
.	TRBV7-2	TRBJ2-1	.	CASSSTHVNEQFF	TGTGCCAGCAGCTCCACCCACGTAAATGAGCAGTTCTTC
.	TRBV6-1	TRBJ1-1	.	CASSGGFMNTEAFF	TGTGCCAGCAGTGGAGGGTTTATGAACACTGAAGCTTTCTTT
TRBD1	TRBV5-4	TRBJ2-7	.	CASSSSFGRQGAIYEQYF	TGTGCCAGCAGCTCCTCATTTGGCAGACAGGGGGCTATCTACGAGCAGTACTTC
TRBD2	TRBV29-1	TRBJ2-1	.	CSALTSGREFEQFF	TGCAGCGCCCTGACTAGCGGGAGGGAATTTGAGCAGTTCTTC
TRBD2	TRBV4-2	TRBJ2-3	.	CASRLTKAGGPTDTQYF	TGTGCCAGCAGACTTACCAAAGCGGGAGGACCCACAGATACGCAGTATTTT
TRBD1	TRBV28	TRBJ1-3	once	CASRRDRAGNTIYF	TGTGCCAGCAGGAGAGACAGGGCTGGAAACACCATATATTTT
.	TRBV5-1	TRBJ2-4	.	CASSPPGEGMGNIQYF	TGCGCCAGCAGCCCTCCTGGAGAGGGTATGGGGAACATTCAGTACTTC
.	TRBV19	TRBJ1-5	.	CASRPATLYSNQPQHF	TGTGCCAGTAGGCCGGCCACATTATATAGCAATCAGCCCCAGCATTTT
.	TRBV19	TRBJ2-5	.	CASSPPSETQYF	TGTGCCAGTAGTCCGCCCTCGGAGACCCAGTACTTC
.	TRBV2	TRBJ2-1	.	CASKAEAISSYNEQFF	TGTGCCAGCAAGGCTGAGGCGATCAGCTCCTACAATGAGCAGTTCTTC
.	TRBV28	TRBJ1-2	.	CASSFSGISVNDGYTF	TGTGCCAGCAGTTTTTCAGGGATCTCGGTTAATGATGGCTACACCTTC
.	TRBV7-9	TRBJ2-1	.	CASSLGQGTQNEQFF	TGTGCCAGCAGCTTAGGACAAGGGACACAGAATGAGCAGTTCTTC
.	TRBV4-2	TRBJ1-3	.	CASSHRLRSGNTIYF	TGTGCCAGCAGCCACCGACTGCGATCTGGAAACACCATATATTTT
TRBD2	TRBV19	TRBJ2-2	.	CASSIGAGETVGELFF	TGTGCCAGTAGTATCGGGGCGGGAGAAACAGTCGGGGAGCTGTTTTTT
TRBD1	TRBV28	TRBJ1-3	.	CASSFRDRVGTIYF	TGTGCCAGCAGTTTTAGGGACAGGGTAGGCACCATATATTTT
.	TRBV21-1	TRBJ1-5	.	CASSSGTGVQPQHF	TGTGCCAGCAGCAGCGGGACAGGCGTTCAGCCCCAGCATTTT
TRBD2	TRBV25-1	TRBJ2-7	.	CASSVGTSGKARTYEQYF	TGTGCCAGCAGTGTCGGGACTAGCGGGAAGGCCAGAACCTACGAGCAGTACTTC
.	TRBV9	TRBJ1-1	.	CASRLGGMNTEAFF	TGTGCCAGCAGGTTGGGGGGCATGAACACTGAAGCTTTCTTT
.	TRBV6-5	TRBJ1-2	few	CASGYPRGYTF	TGTGCCAGCGGATACCCCCGAGGCTACACCTTC
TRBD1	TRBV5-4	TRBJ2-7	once	CASKNIGTGDEQYF	TGTGCCAGCAAAAACATCGGGACAGGGGACGAGCAGTACTTC
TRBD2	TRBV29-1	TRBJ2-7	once	CSVGSGVSYEQYF	TGCAGCGTTGGTAGCGGGGTCTCCTACGAGCAGTACTTC
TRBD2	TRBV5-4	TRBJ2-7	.	CASSPNNLGRALPYEQYF	TGTGCCAGCAGCCCTAACAACCTCGGGAGGGCCCTTCCCTACGAGCAGTACTTC
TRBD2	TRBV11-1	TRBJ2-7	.	CASSSREGGFYEQYF	TGTGCCAGCAGCTCCCGTGAGGGAGGGTTCTACGAGCAGTACTTC
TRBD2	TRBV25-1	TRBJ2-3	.	CASPPGAGDPTDTQYF	TGTGCCAGCCCTCCAGGAGCGGGAGATCCCACAGATACGCAGTATTTT
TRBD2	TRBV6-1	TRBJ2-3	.	CASSVTSGRFSTDTQYF	TGTGCCAGCAGTGTAACTAGCGGGAGATTTAGCACAGATACGCAGTATTTT
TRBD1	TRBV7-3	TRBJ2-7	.	CASSLGQGALEQYF	TGTGCCAGCAGCCTCGGACAGGGGGCCCTCGAGCAGTACTTC
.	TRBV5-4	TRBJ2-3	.	CASSLGGSDTDTQYF	TGTGCCAGCAGCTTGGGTGGAAGTGACACAGATACGCAGTATTTT
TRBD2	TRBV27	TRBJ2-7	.	CASSPSLAATSYEQYF	TGTGCCAGCAGTCCATCGCTAGCGGCGACATCCTACGAGCAGTACTTC
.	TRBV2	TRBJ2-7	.	CASSPFNPGQPYEQYF	TGTGCCAGCAGCCCCTTCAACCCAGGACAACCCTACGAGCAGTACTTC
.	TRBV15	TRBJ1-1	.	CATSSPTRAEAFF	TGTGCCACCAGCAGTCCTACCCGTGCTGAAGCTTTCTTT
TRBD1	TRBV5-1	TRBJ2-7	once	CASSWGPDRAEEQYF	TGCGCCAGCAGCTGGGGTCCGGACAGGGCTGAAGAGCAGTACTTC
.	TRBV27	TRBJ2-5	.	CASRRRGQETQYF	TGTGCCAGCAGGAGAAGGGGGCAAGAGACCCAGTACTTC
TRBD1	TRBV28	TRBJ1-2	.	CASRGQGVTYGYTF	TGTGCCAGCCGTGGACAGGGGGTTACCTATGGCTACACCTTC
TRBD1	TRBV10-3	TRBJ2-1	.	CAISETKQGAQQFF	TGTGCCATCAGTGAGACCAAACAGGGGGCACAGCAGTTCTTC
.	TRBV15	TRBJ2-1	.	CATSKLLTSNEQFF	TGTGCCACCAGCAAACTACTGACCTCCAATGAGCAGTTCTTC
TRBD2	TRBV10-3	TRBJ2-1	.	CAISETSGSGKVGEQFF	TGTGCCATCAGTGAAACTAGCGGGAGCGGAAAGGTGGGTGAGCAGTTCTTC
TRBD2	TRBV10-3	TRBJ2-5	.	CGTRRGASGQTQYF	TGTGGCACACGTCGCGGGGCTAGCGGGCAGACCCAGTACTTC
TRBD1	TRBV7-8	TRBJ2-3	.	CASSRPGQNTDTQYF	TGTGCCAGCAGTCGACCGGGACAGAACACAGATACGCAGTATTTT
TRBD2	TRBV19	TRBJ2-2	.	CASSGKASGRLNTGELFF	TGTGCCAGTAGTGGAAAAGCTAGCGGGAGGTTGAACACCGGGGAGCTGTTTTTT
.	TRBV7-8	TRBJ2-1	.	CASSLEAGSNEQFF	TGTGCCAGCAGCTTAGAGGCCGGTAGCAATGAGCAGTTCTTC
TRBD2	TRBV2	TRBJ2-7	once	CASNSKRGYEQYF	TGTGCCAGCAACTCTAAGCGGGGCTACGAGCAGTACTTC
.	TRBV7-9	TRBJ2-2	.	CASRGNIRGGSTGELFF	TGTGCCAGCAGAGGCAACATCAGGGGCGGGAGCACCGGGGAGCTGTTTTTT